These 8 T cell receptor beta chains were all obtained from the same sample, sequenced in a study of blood T cell repertoires in COVID-19. The table came from immunoSEQ multiplex PCR; TCRdb's copy has only in-frame clones and leaves some out. The sample contains 330,000 or so clones, roughly nine tenths of which appear only once. Sequenced input: peripheral blood. Receptors were obtained from a woman in her sixties with COVID-19, enrolled during active disease.

This chain joins TRBV28 and TRBJ1-5; D ambiguous. V lost 0 bases to trimming and J lost 7 bases, with 16 bases between them. The CDR3 runs to 16 residues. CDR1 is MDHEN and CDR2 is SYDVKM in the germline V gene. The CDR3 coding sequence is TGTGCCAGCAGTTTATGGGGAGGAGATCGAACCCAGCCCCAGCATTTT. This translates into CASSLWGGDRTQPQHF.

This chain uses TRBV6-1 with TRBJ2-3; 9 bases are a match to TRBD2. Germline V lookup: CDR1 MNHNS, CDR2 SASEGT. This CDR3 is built from 19 residues. Germline trimming cut 2 bases from V and 6 bases from J; bases unmatched to any gene: 18. The CDR3 region has the DNA TGTGCCAGCAGTGAAACGGATTATGGGAGCGGGGGGCGCAGGGATACGCAGTATTTT. This codes for CASSETDYGSGGRRDTQYF.

The gene calls are TRBV15 and TRBJ1-5; possibly TRBD1 for D (6 bases). Trimming shortened V by 5 bases and J by 3 bases, and 14 bases separated the two germline ends. The germline V gene encodes CDR1 LNHNV and CDR2 YYDKDF (reference sequence). The CDR3 loop spans 15 amino acids. The CDR3 sequence: CATSLKQGFNQPQHF. CDR3 nucleotides: TGTGCCACCAGCCTAAAACAGGGTTTCAATCAGCCCCAGCATTTT.

This chain links TRBV5-5 with TRBJ2-7; D gene unclear. CDR1 SGHKS and CDR2 YYEKEE come from the germline V gene (reference sequence). Trimming took off 2 bases at V and 6 bases at J, with 18 bases between the two ends. This CDR3 spans 15 amino acids. CDR3 in amino acids: CASSFSALPRSEQYF. The CDR3 DNA follows: TGTGCCAGCAGCTTCTCTGCCCTCCCGAGGAGCGAGCAGTACTTC.

The J gene is TRBJ1-2, the V gene TRBV5-6; D ambiguous. Per the germline V gene, CDR1 is SGHDT and CDR2 is YYEEEE. Trimming took 0 bases from V and 4 from J, leaving 13 bases between them. CDR3 size: 15 residues. The CDR3 spells CASSLVFAETYGYTF. The CDR3 DNA reads as TGTGCCAGCAGCTTGGTGTTCGCGGAAACCTATGGCTACACCTTC.

The CDR3 nucleotides are TGTGCCAGCAGCTCCTCCGGGACAGGGGATGGCTACACCTTC. Translated, it gives CASSSSGTGDGYTF. This chain uses TRBV7-3 with TRBJ1-2; 10 bases fit TRBD1. V was pared by 4 bases and J by 6 bases, with 5 bases of the junction left unmatched. In germline, CDR1 is SGHTA, CDR2 FQGTGA. This CDR3 comprises 14 residues.

V and J are TRBV6-4 and TRBJ2-3; tentatively, D is TRBD2 (6 bases). Per the germline V gene, CDR1 is MRHNA and CDR2 is SNTAGT. This CDR3 contains 16 residues. The V end lost 6 bases, the J end lost 3 bases, and 19 bases lay between the germline ends. The CDR3 bases are TGTGCCAGCAGGGAATTCCGGGACTCCGGAACAGATACGCAGTATTTT. Translated: CASREFRDSGTDTQYF.

The chain is built from TRBV5-1 and TRBJ1-5; 7 nucleotides agree with TRBD1. The germline CDR1 and CDR2 sequences are SGHRS and YFSETQ. The CDR3 totals 14 residues. V shed 4 bases and J 2 bases; nucleotides not matched to a gene: 3. The CDR3 nucleotides are TGCGCCAGCAGCATTACAGGGGGCAATCAGCCCCAGCATTTT. Amino acid sequence: CASSITGGNQPQHF.